These T cell receptor beta chains were read from a single sample in a study of blood T cell repertoires in COVID-19. Data came from immunoSEQ multiplex PCR; TCRdb stores just in-frame clones and leaves some out. The sample holds 120,000 or so clones, 55% to 75% seen once. The specimen was peripheral blood. These receptors came from a woman between 70 and 85 years old with acute or convalescent COVID-19. Both conserved end residues are part of each CDR3. Fields, in order: V gene, clone size, CDR3 length, J gene, D gene, CDR3 protein, CDR3 DNA. The D gene is left open where the match is weak. Only part of the rows carry a size: once, few, many, or a class if the clone is expanded.

V: TRBV30; size: -; length: 11; J: TRBJ2-3; D: -; CDR3: CAWSYADTQYF; DNA: TGTGCCTGGAGTTATGCAGATACGCAGTATTTT
V: TRBV19; size: few; length: 18; J: TRBJ2-7; D: TRBD2; CDR3: CASSPRHSGLAGVYEQYF; DNA: TGTGCCAGTAGTCCACGACACTCCGGACTAGCGGGAGTTTACGAGCAGTACTTC
V: TRBV6-5; size: -; length: 14; J: TRBJ1-2; D: TRBD1; CDR3: CASSTRDRGPGYTF; DNA: TGTGCCAGCAGTACCCGGGACAGGGGGCCTGGCTACACCTTC
V: TRBV10-2; size: -; length: 15; J: TRBJ2-7; D: TRBD1; CDR3: CASSATGQGASEQYF; DNA: TGCGCCAGCAGTGCTACGGGACAGGGGGCGTCCGAGCAGTACTTC
V: TRBV7-2; size: -; length: 14; J: TRBJ2-7; D: -; CDR3: CASSVQGQAYEQYF; DNA: TGTGCCAGCAGTGTACAGGGCCAGGCCTACGAGCAGTACTTC
V: TRBV29-1; size: -; length: 13; J: TRBJ2-1; D: TRBD2; CDR3: CSVEQATSGKQFF; DNA: TGCAGCGTTGAACAGGCGACTAGCGGGAAGCAGTTCTTC
V: TRBV21-1; size: few; length: 13; J: TRBJ2-1; D: -; CDR3: CASSKVSVNEQFF; DNA: TGTGCCAGCAGCAAAGTATCCGTCAATGAGCAGTTCTTC
V: TRBV29-1; size: -; length: 12; J: TRBJ1-2; D: -; CDR3: CSVGGGPLGYTF; DNA: TGCAGCGTTGGAGGAGGGCCGCTTGGCTACACCTTC
V: TRBV5-5; size: once; length: 12; J: TRBJ2-7; D: -; CDR3: CASILSSYEQYF; DNA: TGTGCCAGCATCCTCAGCTCCTACGAGCAGTACTTC
V: TRBV6-6; size: -; length: 13; J: TRBJ2-7; D: TRBD1; CDR3: CASRGTESYEQYF; DNA: TGTGCCAGCAGGGGGACAGAGTCCTACGAGCAGTACTTC
V: TRBV28; size: once; length: 17; J: TRBJ1-1; D: TRBD1; CDR3: CASSDPRTGARDTQAFF; DNA: TGTGCCAGCAGCGACCCCCGGACAGGGGCTCGAGACACTCAAGCTTTCTTT
V: TRBV6-1; size: few; length: 16; J: TRBJ1-6; D: -; CDR3: CASSARDRGYNSPLHF; DNA: TGTGCCAGCAGTGCCAGGGATAGGGGCTATAATTCACCCCTCCACTTT
V: TRBV19; size: -; length: 15; J: TRBJ2-1; D: TRBD1; CDR3: CASSAGQGNYNEQFF; DNA: TGTGCCAGTAGCGCCGGACAGGGGAACTACAATGAGCAGTTCTTC
V: TRBV21-1; size: -; length: 15; J: TRBJ2-7; D: -; CDR3: CASSKDETGANEQYF; DNA: TGTGCCAGCAGCAAAGATGAGACAGGTGCGAACGAGCAGTACTTC
V: TRBV3-1/TRBV3-2; size: once; length: 15; J: TRBJ2-1; D: -; CDR3: CASSDPTQGSDEQFF; DNA: TGTGCCAGCAGCGATCCTACGCAGGGGTCGGATGAGCAGTTCTTC
V: TRBV9; size: -; length: 16; J: TRBJ2-7; D: TRBD1; CDR3: CASSPQGQGFIYEQYF; DNA: TGTGCCAGCAGCCCACAGGGACAGGGTTTTATTTACGAGCAGTACTTC
V: TRBV30; size: -; length: 13; J: TRBJ1-6; D: -; CDR3: CAWSEHADSPLHF; DNA: TGTGCCTGGAGTGAACATGCCGATTCACCCCTCCACTTT
V: TRBV6-6; size: -; length: 12; J: TRBJ2-2; D: -; CDR3: CASRGETGELFF; DNA: TGTGCCAGCCGAGGCGAGACCGGGGAGCTGTTTTTT
V: TRBV11-2; size: -; length: 11; J: TRBJ2-2; D: -; CDR3: CASSVTGELFF; DNA: TGTGCCAGCAGCGTAACCGGGGAGCTGTTTTTT
V: TRBV5-6; size: -; length: 14; J: TRBJ1-1; D: -; CDR3: CASSLWGGGTEAFF; DNA: TGTGCCAGCAGCTTGTGGGGGGGCGGCACTGAAGCTTTCTTT
V: TRBV29-1; size: once; length: 13; J: TRBJ1-2; D: TRBD1; CDR3: CSVTTGPGDGYTF; DNA: TGCAGCGTTACGACAGGGCCCGGGGATGGCTACACCTTC
V: TRBV5-6; size: -; length: 14; J: TRBJ2-5; D: -; CDR3: CASSRTDYQETQYF; DNA: TGTGCCAGCAGCCGGACAGATTACCAAGAGACCCAGTACTTC
V: TRBV6-5; size: few; length: 14; J: TRBJ1-1; D: TRBD1; CDR3: CASRPGQGAIEAFF; DNA: TGTGCCAGCAGGCCTGGACAGGGGGCAATTGAAGCTTTCTTT
V: TRBV2; size: -; length: 13; J: TRBJ2-5; D: TRBD1; CDR3: CATKTGGGETQYF; DNA: TGTGCCACCAAGACAGGGGGCGGAGAGACCCAGTACTTC
V: TRBV6-6; size: -; length: 15; J: TRBJ1-3; D: -; CDR3: CASSYEGVTGNTIYF; DNA: TGTGCCAGCAGTTACGAAGGGGTGACTGGAAACACCATATATTTT
V: TRBV2; size: -; length: 15; J: TRBJ1-2; D: -; CDR3: CASSEAMGVNYGYTF; DNA: TGTGCCAGCAGTGAAGCGATGGGAGTAAACTATGGCTACACCTTC
V: TRBV27; size: -; length: 13; J: TRBJ2-5; D: TRBD2; CDR3: CASSLIAGETQYF; DNA: TGTGCCAGCAGTTTAATAGCGGGAGAGACCCAGTACTTC
V: TRBV30; size: few; length: 13; J: TRBJ1-6; D: TRBD1; CDR3: CASPGQGNSPLHF; DNA: TGTGCCTCCCCGGGACAGGGTAATTCACCCCTCCACTTT
V: TRBV30; size: -; length: 15; J: TRBJ1-3; D: -; CDR3: CAWSVTGHSGNTIYF; DNA: TGTGCCTGGAGTGTTACAGGCCACTCTGGAAACACCATATATTTT
V: TRBV7-2; size: -; length: 13; J: TRBJ1-5; D: -; CDR3: CASSSTGNQPQHF; DNA: TGTGCCAGCAGCTCTACAGGGAATCAGCCCCAGCATTTT
V: TRBV28; size: few; length: 16; J: TRBJ2-7; D: -; CDR3: CARPSPRAVPPYEQYF; DNA: TGTGCTCGACCCTCGCCCAGAGCGGTCCCGCCCTACGAGCAGTACTTC